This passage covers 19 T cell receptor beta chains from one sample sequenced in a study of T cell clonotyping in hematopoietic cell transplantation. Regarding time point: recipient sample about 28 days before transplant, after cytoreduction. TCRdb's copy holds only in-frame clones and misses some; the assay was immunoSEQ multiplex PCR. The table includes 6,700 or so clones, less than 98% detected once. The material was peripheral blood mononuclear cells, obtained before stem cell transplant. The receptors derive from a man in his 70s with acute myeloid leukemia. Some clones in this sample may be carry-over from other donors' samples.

The CDR3 is CASSSGGGSTGYTF. The DNA of the CDR3 is TGTGCCAGTAGCAGTGGGGGGGGTTCCACGGGCTACACCTTC. V gene TRBV19 combines with J gene TRBJ1-2; tentative D call: TRBD1 (5 bases). Looked up from germline, CDR1 is LNHDA and CDR2 is SQIVND (reference sequence). The CDR3 spans 14 residues. The V end was cut by 6 bases, the J end by 8 bases, with 19 bases between. Full variable domain (rest looked up from reference TRBV19 and TRBJ1-2): DGGITQSPKYLFRKEGQNVTLSCEQNLNHDAMYWYRQDPGQGLRLIYYSQIVNDFQKGDIAEGYSVSREKKESFPLTVTSAQKNPTAFYLCASSSGGGSTGYTFGSGTRLTVV.

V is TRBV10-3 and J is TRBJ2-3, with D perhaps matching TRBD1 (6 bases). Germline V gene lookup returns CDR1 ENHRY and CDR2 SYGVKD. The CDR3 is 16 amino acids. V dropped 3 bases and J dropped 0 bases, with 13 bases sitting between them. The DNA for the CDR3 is TGTGCCATCAGTGAATTAGACAGGACCAGCACAGATACGCAGTATTTT. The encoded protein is CAISELDRTSTDTQYF.

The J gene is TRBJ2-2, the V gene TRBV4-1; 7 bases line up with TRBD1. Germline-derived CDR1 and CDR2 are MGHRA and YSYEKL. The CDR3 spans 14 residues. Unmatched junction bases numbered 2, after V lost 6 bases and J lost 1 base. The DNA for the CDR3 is TGCGCCAGCAGAGGACAGGAGAACACCGGGGAGCTGTTTTTT. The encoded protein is CASRGQENTGELFF.

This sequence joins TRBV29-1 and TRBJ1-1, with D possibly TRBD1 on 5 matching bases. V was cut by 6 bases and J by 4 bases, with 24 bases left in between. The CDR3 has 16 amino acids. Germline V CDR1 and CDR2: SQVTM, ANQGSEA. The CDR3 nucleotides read TGCAGCGTCTCCCAGGGTAGATCGACCGCCGGCACTGAAGCTTTCTTT. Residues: CSVSQGRSTAGTEAFF.

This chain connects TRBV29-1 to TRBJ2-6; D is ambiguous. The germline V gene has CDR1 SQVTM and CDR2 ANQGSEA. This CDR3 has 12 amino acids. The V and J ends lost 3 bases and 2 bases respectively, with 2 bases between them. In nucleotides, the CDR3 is TGCAGCGTTGACACTGGGGCCAACGTCCTGACTTTC. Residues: CSVDTGANVLTF.

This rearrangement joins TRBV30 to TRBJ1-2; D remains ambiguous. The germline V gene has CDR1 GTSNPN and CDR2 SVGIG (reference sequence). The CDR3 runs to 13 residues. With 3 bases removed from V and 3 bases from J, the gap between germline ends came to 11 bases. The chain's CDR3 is CAWRAGYYYGYTF. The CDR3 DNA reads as TGTGCCTGGAGGGCAGGATACTACTATGGCTACACCTTC.

CDR3 residues: CASSPGTYQPQHF. Here the CDR3 DNA reads TGTGCCAGCAGCCCCGGGACCTATCAGCCCCAGCATTTT. The rearrangement joins TRBV7-2 to TRBJ1-5; a possible D gene is TRBD1 (5 bases). Germline loops: CDR1 SGHTA, CDR2 FQGNSA. The ends were cut back, 5 bases at V and 5 bases at J, with 10 bases in the middle. The length of the CDR3 is 13 residues.

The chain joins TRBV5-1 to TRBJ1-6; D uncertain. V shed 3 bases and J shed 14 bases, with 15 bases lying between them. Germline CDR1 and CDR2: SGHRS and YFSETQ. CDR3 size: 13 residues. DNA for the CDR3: TGCGCCAGCAGCTCGATCCATGAGTCGGCCCTCCACTTT. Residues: CASSSIHESALHF.

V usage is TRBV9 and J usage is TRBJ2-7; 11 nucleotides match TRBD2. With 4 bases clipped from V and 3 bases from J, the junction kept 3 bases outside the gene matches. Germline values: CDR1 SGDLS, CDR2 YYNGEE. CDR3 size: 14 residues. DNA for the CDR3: TGTGCCAGCAGCCCACTAGCGGGGGTCTACGAGCAGTACTTC. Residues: CASSPLAGVYEQYF.

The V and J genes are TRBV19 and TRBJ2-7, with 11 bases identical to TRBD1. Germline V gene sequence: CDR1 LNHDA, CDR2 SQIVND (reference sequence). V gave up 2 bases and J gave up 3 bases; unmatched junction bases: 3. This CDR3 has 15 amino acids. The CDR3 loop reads CASSIFGTGGYEQYF. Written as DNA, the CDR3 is TGTGCCAGTAGTATATTTGGGACAGGGGGCTACGAGCAGTACTTC.

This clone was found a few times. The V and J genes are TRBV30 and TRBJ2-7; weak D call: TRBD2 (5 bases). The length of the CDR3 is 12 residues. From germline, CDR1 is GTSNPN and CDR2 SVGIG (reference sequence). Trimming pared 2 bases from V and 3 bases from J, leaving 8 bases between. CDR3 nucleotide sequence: TGTGCCTGGAGTAGCGGATTCTACGAGCAGTACTTC. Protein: CAWSSGFYEQYF. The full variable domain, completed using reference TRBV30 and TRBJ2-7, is SQTIHQWPATLVQPVGSPLSLECTVEGTSNPNLYWYRQAAGRGLQLLFYSVGIGQISSEVPQNLSASRPQDRQFILSSKKLLLSDSGFYLCAWSSGFYEQYFGPGTRLTVT.

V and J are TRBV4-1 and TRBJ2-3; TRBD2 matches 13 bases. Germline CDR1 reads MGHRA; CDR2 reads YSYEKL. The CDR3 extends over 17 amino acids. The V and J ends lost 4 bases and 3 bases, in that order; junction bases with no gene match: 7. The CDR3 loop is CASSPRTSGSLTDTQYF. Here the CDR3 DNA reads TGCGCCAGCAGCCCCCGGACTAGCGGGAGTCTAACAGATACGCAGTATTTT.

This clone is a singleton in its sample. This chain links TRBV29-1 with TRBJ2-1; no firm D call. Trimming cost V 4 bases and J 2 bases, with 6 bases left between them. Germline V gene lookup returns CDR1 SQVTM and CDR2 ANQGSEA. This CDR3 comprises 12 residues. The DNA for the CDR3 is TGCAGCGTTGGGCAGGCCTACAATGAGCAGTTCTTC. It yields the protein CSVGQAYNEQFF.

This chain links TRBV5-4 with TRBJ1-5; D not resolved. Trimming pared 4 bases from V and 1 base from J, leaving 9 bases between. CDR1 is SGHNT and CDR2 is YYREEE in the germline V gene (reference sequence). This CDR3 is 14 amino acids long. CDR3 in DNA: TGTGCCAGCAGCACCATGGAGAGCAATCAGCCCCAGCATTTT. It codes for CASSTMESNQPQHF.

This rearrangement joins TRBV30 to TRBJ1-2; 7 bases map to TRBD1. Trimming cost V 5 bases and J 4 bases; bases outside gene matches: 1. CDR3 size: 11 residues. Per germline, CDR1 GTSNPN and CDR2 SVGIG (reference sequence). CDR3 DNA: TGTGCCTGGGGGGACAGCTATGGCTACACCTTC. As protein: CAWGDSYGYTF.

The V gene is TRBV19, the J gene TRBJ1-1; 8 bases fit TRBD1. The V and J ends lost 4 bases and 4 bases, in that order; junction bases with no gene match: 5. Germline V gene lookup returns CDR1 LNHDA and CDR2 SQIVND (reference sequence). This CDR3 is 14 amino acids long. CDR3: CASSNLQGATEAFF. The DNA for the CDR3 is TGTGCCAGTAGTAACTTGCAGGGGGCCACTGAAGCTTTCTTT.

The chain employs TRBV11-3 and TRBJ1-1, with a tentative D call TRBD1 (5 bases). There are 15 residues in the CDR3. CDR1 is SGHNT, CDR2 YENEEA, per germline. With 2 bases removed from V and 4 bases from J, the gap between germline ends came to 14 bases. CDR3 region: CASSLYGAALTEAFF. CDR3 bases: TGTGCCAGCAGCTTATATGGGGCTGCCCTCACTGAAGCTTTCTTT.

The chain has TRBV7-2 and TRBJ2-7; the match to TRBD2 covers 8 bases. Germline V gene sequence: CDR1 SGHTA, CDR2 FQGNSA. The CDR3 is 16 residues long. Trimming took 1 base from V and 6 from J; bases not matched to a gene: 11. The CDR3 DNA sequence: TGTGCCAGCAGCTTAGGTTGGAGCGGGGGAGGGTCCGAGCAGTACTTC. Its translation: CASSLGWSGGGSEQYF.

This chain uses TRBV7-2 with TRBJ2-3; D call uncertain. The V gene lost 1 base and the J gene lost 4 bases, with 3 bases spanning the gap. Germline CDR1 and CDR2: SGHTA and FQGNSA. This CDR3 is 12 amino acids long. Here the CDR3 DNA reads TGTGCCAGCAGCTTAGATGCAGATACGCAGTATTTT. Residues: CASSLDADTQYF.